The clone carrying this TCR beta chain turned up a few times. The sample is drawn from a study of T cells in tumors after PD-1 blockade. At the level of the study: Each patient got pembrolizumab 200 mg every 3 weeks or cemiplimab 350 mg every 2 weeks. A subset received ongoing vismodegib 150 mg daily alongside anti-PD-1 therapy. Mean per blood sample: 113,528 templates (about 24,000-257,772), roughly 34,000 unique clonotypes.

TCRdb's table, derived via immunoSEQ multiplex PCR, lists solely in-frame clones and lacks some. The table has approximately 47,000 clones, about 84% seen once. The germline V and J ends were trimmed by 5 bases and 2 bases, with 15 bases remaining between them. The CDR3 runs 14 residues. Germline V gene data show CDR1 as GTSNPN and CDR2 as SVGIG (reference sequence). The clonotype was recovered from a human donor with basal cell carcinoma. The chain combines TRBV30 with TRBJ1-2; D possibly corresponds to TRBD1 (5 bases). Sample: PBMCs, taken before anti-PD-1 treatment. The CDR3 loop reads CAWLGRRQNYGYTF. CDR3 sequence (DNA): TGTGCCTGGCTCGGACGGAGACAGAACTATGGCTACACCTTC.